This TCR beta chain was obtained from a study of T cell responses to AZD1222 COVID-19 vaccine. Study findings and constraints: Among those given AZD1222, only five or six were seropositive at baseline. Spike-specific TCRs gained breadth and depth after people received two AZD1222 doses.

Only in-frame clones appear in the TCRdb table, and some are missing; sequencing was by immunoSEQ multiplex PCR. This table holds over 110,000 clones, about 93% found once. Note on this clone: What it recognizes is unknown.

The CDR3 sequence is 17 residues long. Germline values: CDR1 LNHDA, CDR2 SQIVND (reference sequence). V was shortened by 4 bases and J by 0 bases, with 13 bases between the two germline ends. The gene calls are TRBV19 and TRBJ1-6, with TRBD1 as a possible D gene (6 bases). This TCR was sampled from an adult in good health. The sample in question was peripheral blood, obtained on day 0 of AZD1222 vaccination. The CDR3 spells CASSTTGSGSYNSPLHF. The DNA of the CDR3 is TGTGCCAGTAGTACGACAGGCAGTGGCTCCTATAATTCACCCCTCCACTTT.